The subject of this entry is one T cell receptor beta chain. As yet, its antigen is unknown. This sample is part of a study of metastatic and nonmetastatic thyroid tumors. Study-wide findings and caveats: Malignant thyroid tumors reportedly had TCR beta diversity that was significantly higher than in benign nodules, in blood and tumor.

Germline loops: CDR1 SGDLS, CDR2 YYNGEE. J lost 4 bases, V lost 0 bases, and 6 bases had no gene match. The CDR3 is 16 amino acids. Ahead of thyroid surgery, no patient had received treatment of any kind. In the authors' workflow: For papillary thyroid cancer, a distant-metastasis classifier was constructed from CDR3 differences observed across clinicopathological groups. TCRdb re-called the PCR reads with MiXCR. The V and J calls and clone size are TCRdb's, not the authors'. The sample includes 3,700 or so clones, 35% to 45% of them seen just once. V usage is TRBV9 and J usage is TRBJ2-1; TRBD1 agrees at 8 bases. The specimen was adjacent normal tissue. The source is a male donor with papillary thyroid cancer or a benign thyroid nodule (not recorded which). Some clones in this sample may be carry-over from other donors' samples. In DNA form, the CDR3 reads TGTGCCAGCAGCGTAGGGGGGACAGGAGCATACAATGAGCAGTTCTTC. Translation gives CASSVGGTGAYNEQFF. Supplemented by reference TRBV9 and TRBJ2-1, the full variable domain reads DSGVTQTPKHLITATGQRVTLRCSPRSGDLSVYWYQQSLDQGLQFLIQYYNGEERAKGNILERFSAQQFPDLHSELNLSSLELGDSALYFCASSVGGTGAYNEQFFGPGTRLTVL.